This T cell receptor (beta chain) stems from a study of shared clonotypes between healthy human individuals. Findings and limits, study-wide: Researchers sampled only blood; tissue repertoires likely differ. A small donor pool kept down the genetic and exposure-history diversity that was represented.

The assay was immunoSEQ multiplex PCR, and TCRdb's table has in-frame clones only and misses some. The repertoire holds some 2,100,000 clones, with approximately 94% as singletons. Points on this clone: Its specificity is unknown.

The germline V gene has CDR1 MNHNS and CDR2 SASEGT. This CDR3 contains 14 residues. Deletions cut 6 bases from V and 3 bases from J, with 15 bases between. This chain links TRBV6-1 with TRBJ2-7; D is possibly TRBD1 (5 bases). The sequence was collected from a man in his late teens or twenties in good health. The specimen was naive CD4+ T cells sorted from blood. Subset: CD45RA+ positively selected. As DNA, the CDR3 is TGTGCCAGCAGACCAGGGCGCCCAAACTACGAGCAGTACTTC. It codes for CASRPGRPNYEQYF.